This is a list of T cell receptor beta chains from one sample in a study of blood T cell repertoires in COVID-19. Assay: immunoSEQ multiplex PCR; the TCRdb copy retains only in-frame clones and omits some. The data hold fewer than 200,000 clones, with roughly 76% observed a single time. Sequences were obtained from peripheral blood. Receptors originate from a woman of 80 years or more with COVID-19, enrolled during active disease. CDR3s include the opening cysteine and the closing phenylalanine or tryptophan. The order of the fields is clone size, J gene, V gene, D gene, CDR3 DNA, CDR3 protein. A D gene is named only where the DNA matches it firmly. The listing skips clone size in some rows; elsewhere it reads once, few, many or a size class.

clone size: .; J gene: TRBJ1-6; V gene: TRBV4-2; D gene: TRBD1; CDR3 DNA: TGTGCCAGCAGCCCGGGACAGGGAAGATCACCCCTCCACTTT; CDR3 protein: CASSPGQGRSPLHF
clone size: .; J gene: TRBJ1-3; V gene: TRBV7-2; D gene: TRBD1; CDR3 DNA: TGTGCCAGCACCAGGACAGGTCCGGGAAGAAACACCATATATTTT; CDR3 protein: CASTRTGPGRNTIYF
clone size: .; J gene: TRBJ1-2; V gene: TRBV19; D gene: .; CDR3 DNA: TGTGCCAGTAGTATAGGGACAGATCCTAACTATGGCTACACCTTC; CDR3 protein: CASSIGTDPNYGYTF
clone size: .; J gene: TRBJ1-3; V gene: TRBV6-5; D gene: TRBD1; CDR3 DNA: TGTGCCAGCAGACAGGGGTCCCCTGGAAACACCATATATTTT; CDR3 protein: CASRQGSPGNTIYF
clone size: .; J gene: TRBJ1-2; V gene: TRBV24-1; D gene: TRBD1; CDR3 DNA: TGTGCCACCAGTGATGTGACAGGGACTAACTATGGCTACACCTTC; CDR3 protein: CATSDVTGTNYGYTF
clone size: .; J gene: TRBJ1-2; V gene: TRBV3-1/TRBV3-2; D gene: TRBD1; CDR3 DNA: TGTGCCAGCAGCCAAGTGGGGACAGACTATGGCTACACCTTC; CDR3 protein: CASSQVGTDYGYTF
clone size: .; J gene: TRBJ1-5; V gene: TRBV12-3/TRBV12-4; D gene: .; CDR3 DNA: TGTGCCAGCAGTTTACTAGGGAGTCAGCCCCAGCATTTT; CDR3 protein: CASSLLGSQPQHF
clone size: .; J gene: TRBJ2-5; V gene: TRBV24-1; D gene: .; CDR3 DNA: TGTGCCACCAGTGATCCTCCCCTCGTCGGCAGGGGAGAGACCCAGTACTTC; CDR3 protein: CATSDPPLVGRGETQYF
clone size: .; J gene: TRBJ2-5; V gene: TRBV6-6; D gene: .; CDR3 DNA: TGTGCCAGCAGCCCCTTTGAGCTTCTGCTCCAAGAGACCCAGTACTTC; CDR3 protein: CASSPFELLLQETQYF
clone size: .; J gene: TRBJ1-2; V gene: TRBV6-5; D gene: .; CDR3 DNA: TGTGCCAGCAGTTCTCTAACTGGTGTCTATGGCTACACCTTC; CDR3 protein: CASSSLTGVYGYTF
clone size: .; J gene: TRBJ2-7; V gene: TRBV6-2/TRBV6-3; D gene: TRBD2; CDR3 DNA: TGTGCCAGCAGTTACCCACTCGTACCGGGACTAGCGGACTTCTACGAGCAGTACTTC; CDR3 protein: CASSYPLVPGLADFYEQYF
clone size: .; J gene: TRBJ1-1; V gene: TRBV7-8; D gene: TRBD1; CDR3 DNA: TGTGCCAGCAGCCGCGGGACAGGAGGCGGCACTGAAGCTTTCTTT; CDR3 protein: CASSRGTGGGTEAFF
clone size: .; J gene: TRBJ1-6; V gene: TRBV15; D gene: TRBD1; CDR3 DNA: TGTGCCCACCTCGCCCCGGACAGGGGTGTCCCACCCCTCCACTTT; CDR3 protein: CAHLAPDRGVPPLHF
clone size: .; J gene: TRBJ2-1; V gene: TRBV3-1/TRBV3-2; D gene: TRBD2; CDR3 DNA: TGTGCCAGCAGCCCCCGACTAGCGGGAGGGAATGAGCAGTTCTTC; CDR3 protein: CASSPRLAGGNEQFF
clone size: .; J gene: TRBJ2-5; V gene: TRBV7-9; D gene: .; CDR3 DNA: TGTGCCAGCAGCTTATGGGGCAGGATCGAGACCCAGTACTTC; CDR3 protein: CASSLWGRIETQYF
clone size: .; J gene: TRBJ1-6; V gene: TRBV20-1; D gene: TRBD1; CDR3 DNA: TGCAGTGCTAGTGGTCCAGGGGGCGTTAGTAATTCACCCCTCCACTTT; CDR3 protein: CSASGPGGVSNSPLHF
clone size: .; J gene: TRBJ1-6; V gene: TRBV5-5; D gene: .; CDR3 DNA: TGTGCCAGCAGCTCCCATTGGACAAATAGTTCACCCCTCCACTTT; CDR3 protein: CASSSHWTNSSPLHF
clone size: .; J gene: TRBJ2-1; V gene: TRBV28; D gene: TRBD1; CDR3 DNA: TGTGCCAGCAGTTTAGGTGGGGCAGGGGGAAAGGATGAGCAGTTCTTC; CDR3 protein: CASSLGGAGGKDEQFF
clone size: .; J gene: TRBJ1-1; V gene: TRBV4-1; D gene: .; CDR3 DNA: TGCGCCAGCAGCCAAGATGCGCTGGGCAGGGAAGCTTTCTTT; CDR3 protein: CASSQDALGREAFF
clone size: .; J gene: TRBJ2-5; V gene: TRBV11-3; D gene: .; CDR3 DNA: TGTGCCAGCAGCCCTCGCGGGGACGGGACCCAGTACTTC; CDR3 protein: CASSPRGDGTQYF
clone size: .; J gene: TRBJ1-4; V gene: TRBV5-1; D gene: .; CDR3 DNA: TGCGCCAGCAGCTTAGACAGCGGGAATGAAAAACTGTTTTTT; CDR3 protein: CASSLDSGNEKLFF
clone size: .; J gene: TRBJ2-5; V gene: TRBV11-3; D gene: TRBD2; CDR3 DNA: TGTGCCAGCAGCCGTGATGGAGCGGGGGGAGAGACCCAGTACTTC; CDR3 protein: CASSRDGAGGETQYF
clone size: few; J gene: TRBJ1-2; V gene: TRBV18; D gene: .; CDR3 DNA: TGTGCCAGCTCGCCTGTAGCGGGGGCTAATGGCTACACCTTC; CDR3 protein: CASSPVAGANGYTF
clone size: .; J gene: TRBJ1-2; V gene: TRBV5-8; D gene: .; CDR3 DNA: TGTGCCAGCAGCCCCGGGTTGGGCTACACCTTC; CDR3 protein: CASSPGLGYTF
clone size: .; J gene: TRBJ1-3; V gene: TRBV7-9; D gene: .; CDR3 DNA: TGTGCCAGCAGCCGTCTTGAGGCTGGAAACACCATATATTTT; CDR3 protein: CASSRLEAGNTIYF
clone size: .; J gene: TRBJ2-1; V gene: TRBV24-1; D gene: .; CDR3 DNA: TGTGCCACCAGTGACCACAGACTGGACAGTAACAATGAGCAGTTCTTC; CDR3 protein: CATSDHRLDSNNEQFF
clone size: .; J gene: TRBJ2-1; V gene: TRBV5-1; D gene: TRBD2; CDR3 DNA: TGCGCCAGCAGCCAACCCGGAGAGCGGGAGCGAGGACAGTTCTTC; CDR3 protein: CASSQPGERERGQFF
clone size: .; J gene: TRBJ2-1; V gene: TRBV28; D gene: TRBD2; CDR3 DNA: TGTGCCAGCAGTTTACTAGCGGGCAGCTCCTACAATGAGCAGTTCTTC; CDR3 protein: CASSLLAGSSYNEQFF
clone size: .; J gene: TRBJ2-7; V gene: TRBV2; D gene: .; CDR3 DNA: TGTGCCAGCAGTGCAGGGGTTGGGATCTCCTACGAGCAGTACTTC; CDR3 protein: CASSAGVGISYEQYF
clone size: .; J gene: TRBJ2-2; V gene: TRBV3-1/TRBV3-2; D gene: .; CDR3 DNA: TGTGCCAGCAGCCCCCGACAGGAAAACACCGGGGAGCTGTTTTTT; CDR3 protein: CASSPRQENTGELFF
clone size: once; J gene: TRBJ1-3; V gene: TRBV6-2/TRBV6-3; D gene: .; CDR3 DNA: TGTGCCAGCAGCTCACATGGTGGAAACACCATATATTTT; CDR3 protein: CASSSHGGNTIYF
clone size: .; J gene: TRBJ1-3; V gene: TRBV5-3; D gene: TRBD1; CDR3 DNA: TGTGCCAGAAGCCCTGGCCCCCAGGGGGCCCACGGTGGAAACACCATATATTTT; CDR3 protein: CARSPGPQGAHGGNTIYF
clone size: .; J gene: TRBJ2-1; V gene: TRBV5-1; D gene: .; CDR3 DNA: TGCGCCAGCAGCTTCGAGACAGCCTACAATGAGCAGTTCTTC; CDR3 protein: CASSFETAYNEQFF
clone size: .; J gene: TRBJ1-5; V gene: TRBV10-3; D gene: TRBD1; CDR3 DNA: TGTGCCATCAGTGGGGGACAGGGTGGACAGCCCCAGCATTTT; CDR3 protein: CAISGGQGGQPQHF
clone size: once; J gene: TRBJ1-5; V gene: TRBV5-8; D gene: .; CDR3 DNA: TGTGCCAGCAGCCCCTCGGTGAAGTGGCAGCCCCAGCATTTT; CDR3 protein: CASSPSVKWQPQHF
clone size: .; J gene: TRBJ2-1; V gene: TRBV21-1; D gene: .; CDR3 DNA: TGTGCCAGCAGCAAATGGACAGGGGGTTTCGTGGTCTTC; CDR3 protein: CASSKWTGGFVVF
clone size: .; J gene: TRBJ1-3; V gene: TRBV3-1/TRBV3-2; D gene: .; CDR3 DNA: TGTGCCAGCAGCCAAGCAGGGTTAGGAAACACCATATATTTT; CDR3 protein: CASSQAGLGNTIYF
clone size: .; J gene: TRBJ2-3; V gene: TRBV9; D gene: .; CDR3 DNA: TGTGCCAGCAGCGGAGCAGATACGCAGTATTTT; CDR3 protein: CASSGADTQYF
clone size: .; J gene: TRBJ2-1; V gene: TRBV9; D gene: TRBD2; CDR3 DNA: TGTGCCAGCAGCGTAGGGACTAGCGGGATCGGTGAGCAGTTCTTC; CDR3 protein: CASSVGTSGIGEQFF
clone size: .; J gene: TRBJ1-5; V gene: TRBV19; D gene: TRBD1; CDR3 DNA: TGTGCCAGTATAGGGACAGGGGGCTACCAGCCCCAGCATTTT; CDR3 protein: CASIGTGGYQPQHF
clone size: many; J gene: TRBJ2-1; V gene: TRBV10-3; D gene: TRBD2; CDR3 DNA: TGTGCCATCAGTGTGCTAGCGGGAGGCGGGAACAATGAGCAGTTCTTC; CDR3 protein: CAISVLAGGGNNEQFF
clone size: .; J gene: TRBJ2-2; V gene: TRBV11-3; D gene: TRBD2; CDR3 DNA: TGTGCCAGCAGCTTTCGCGGGGGACTTACCGGGGAGCTGTTTTTT; CDR3 protein: CASSFRGGLTGELFF
clone size: .; J gene: TRBJ2-3; V gene: TRBV3-1/TRBV3-2; D gene: TRBD1; CDR3 DNA: TGTGCCAGCAGCAAACGACAGGGGGCCGCAGATACGCAGTATTTT; CDR3 protein: CASSKRQGAADTQYF
clone size: .; J gene: TRBJ2-5; V gene: TRBV5-4; D gene: TRBD2; CDR3 DNA: TGTGCCAGCAGCTCGGGGGAGGGACTAGCGGGAGCAGAGACCCAGTACTTC; CDR3 protein: CASSSGEGLAGAETQYF
clone size: .; J gene: TRBJ1-3; V gene: TRBV27; D gene: .; CDR3 DNA: TGTGCCAGCAGCCCATTGGGGATGTCGAAAGGCAGCGGGAACACCATATATTTT; CDR3 protein: CASSPLGMSKGSGNTIYF
clone size: .; J gene: TRBJ1-2; V gene: TRBV7-9; D gene: TRBD1; CDR3 DNA: TGTGCCAGCAGCTTAGTTGGGGATGGACAGGGATCCTATGGCTACACCTTC; CDR3 protein: CASSLVGDGQGSYGYTF
clone size: .; J gene: TRBJ1-2; V gene: TRBV30; D gene: .; CDR3 DNA: TGTGCCTGGAGTCCAGAACAGGGCCATGGCTACACCTTC; CDR3 protein: CAWSPEQGHGYTF
clone size: few; J gene: TRBJ2-7; V gene: TRBV29-1; D gene: .; CDR3 DNA: .; CDR3 protein: CSVGTGSPTIRYF
clone size: .; J gene: TRBJ1-5; V gene: TRBV3-1/TRBV3-2; D gene: .; CDR3 DNA: TGTGCCAGCAGCCCCGGGACTCAGGGACGGCCCCAGCATTTT; CDR3 protein: CASSPGTQGRPQHF
clone size: .; J gene: TRBJ2-2; V gene: TRBV7-6; D gene: .; CDR3 DNA: TGTGCCAGCAGCGGTAGCGGAGGAAACACCGGGGAGCTGTTTTTT; CDR3 protein: CASSGSGGNTGELFF
clone size: .; J gene: TRBJ1-4; V gene: TRBV10-1; D gene: .; CDR3 DNA: TGCGCCAGCAGTGAAACTAGCGATAATGAAAAACTGTTTTTT; CDR3 protein: CASSETSDNEKLFF
clone size: once; J gene: TRBJ1-5; V gene: TRBV19; D gene: .; CDR3 DNA: TGTGCCAGTAGCGGTAGCAATCAGCCCCAGCATTTT; CDR3 protein: CASSGSNQPQHF
clone size: .; J gene: TRBJ1-1; V gene: TRBV7-6; D gene: TRBD1; CDR3 DNA: TGTGCCAGCAGCTTAGAGGACAGGGTCACTGAAGCTTTCTTT; CDR3 protein: CASSLEDRVTEAFF
clone size: .; J gene: TRBJ1-2; V gene: TRBV3-1/TRBV3-2; D gene: .; CDR3 DNA: TGTGCCAGCAGCCAAGTTGGAACAGTCTATGGCTACACCTTC; CDR3 protein: CASSQVGTVYGYTF